This T cell receptor (beta chain) was sequenced during a study of T cell responses to AZD1222 COVID-19 vaccine. This clone showed up just once. Its matching antigen is unknown. Looked up from germline, CDR1 is SEHNR and CDR2 is FQNEAQ (reference sequence). The CDR3 runs 15 residues. V was clipped by 6 bases and J by 7 bases; unmatched bases: 10. The study's findings and limits: Two AZD1222 administrations were followed by greater Spike-specific TCR breadth and depth. Along spike, vaccine-associated CD4 TCRs were found throughout, with dominance at 160-218 and 743-854. Among spike-specific TCRs, nearly half reportedly target unmutated variant regions.

Sequencing was performed with immunoSEQ multiplex PCR; in TCRdb, only in-frame clones are kept and a portion is missing. The data contain 150,000 to 200,000 clones, roughly 92% of them seen just once; the ten biggest clones take up over 0.95%. The sample consisted of peripheral blood, taken 28 days after the second AZD1222 dose. The clonotype was recovered from an adult who received the AZD1222 COVID-19 vaccine. The chain has TRBV7-9 and TRBJ2-1; TRBD1 matches 9 bases. The CDR3 DNA sequence: TGTGCCAGCAGACTCACCAGGACAGGGGAAAATGAGCAGTTCTTC. It codes for CASRLTRTGENEQFF.